The 9 T cell receptor beta chains presented below share a single source sample, sequenced in a study of control samples from healthy donors and cancer patients. This table comes from immunoSEQ multiplex PCR, and its TCRdb copy is limited to in-frame clones, with some not included. The data contain around 51,000 clones, approximately 80% of them singletons. The sequencing sample was made of blood. Receptors were obtained from a man between 65 and 85 years old in good health.

The V call is TRBV11-3, the J call TRBJ2-7, with 7 bases lining up with TRBD1. Germline V gene sequence: CDR1 SGHNT, CDR2 YENEEA. After removal of 2 bases from V and 4 bases from J, the junction contained 5 bases not matched to a gene. The CDR3 has 14 residues. The CDR3: CASSLNRGVYEQYF. DNA for the CDR3: TGTGCCAGCAGCTTAAACAGGGGAGTTTACGAGCAGTACTTC.

This chain uses TRBV14 with TRBJ2-3; D is ambiguous. This CDR3 is built from 14 residues. The germline V gene has CDR1 SGHDN and CDR2 FVKESK. Trimming took off 3 bases at V and 3 bases at J, with 10 bases between the two ends. The CDR3 spells CASSQWSRTDTQYF. The CDR3 nucleotides are TGTGCCAGCAGCCAGTGGTCTAGGACAGATACGCAGTATTTT.

This clone was seen just once. Other DNA sequences in the sample encode the same CDR3. V usage is TRBV27 and J usage is TRBJ1-6, with unresolved D. V lost 8 bases and J 10 bases, leaving 15 bases between the germline ends. The germline CDR1 and CDR2 sequences are MNHEY and SMNVEV (reference sequence). CDR3 length equals 13 residues. The CDR3 sequence: CASRRQAYSPLHF. The CDR3 nucleotides read TGTGCCAGCCGGAGGCAGGCCTACTCACCCCTCCACTTT.

V is TRBV27 and J is TRBJ1-1; D is uncertain. Trimming pared 8 bases from V and 4 bases from J, leaving 11 bases between. Looked up from germline, CDR1 is MNHEY and CDR2 is SMNVEV (reference sequence). CDR3 length: 12 amino acids. In DNA form, the CDR3 reads TGTGCCAGCTGGAGGGTTGGCACTGAAGCTTTCTTT. This gives the protein CASWRVGTEAFF.

CDR3 in DNA: TGTGCCAGCAGTCGGGGACGAACAGGGTTCCGGCTCGGTGCCAACGTCCTGACTTTC. It translates to CASSRGRTGFRLGANVLTF. This rearrangement joins TRBV28 to TRBJ2-6; a possible D gene is TRBD1 (6 bases). This CDR3 contains 19 residues. Germline V CDR1 and CDR2: MDHEN, SYDVKM. V was shortened by 5 bases and J by 7 bases, with 27 bases between the two germline ends.

The chain is built from TRBV5-1 and TRBJ2-3; no clear D. The ends were cut back, 0 bases at V and 7 bases at J, with 12 bases in the middle. CDR3 length: 14 residues. Germline V gene sequence: CDR1 SGHRS, CDR2 YFSETQ. The CDR3 region has the DNA TGCGCCAGCAGCTTGGCGACCTTCGGTAATACGCAGTATTTT. It encodes CASSLATFGNTQYF.

The rearrangement links TRBV5-5 to TRBJ1-6, with 7 bases aligning to TRBD1. The germline V gene encodes CDR1 SGHKS and CDR2 YYEKEE (reference sequence). This CDR3 contains 15 residues. The junction had 9 bases not matched to a gene; V was cut back by 4 bases and J by 8 bases. CDR3 region: CASSGTVRGDSPLHF. CDR3 in DNA: TGTGCCAGCAGCGGGACAGTTAGGGGGGATTCACCCCTCCACTTT.

This chain connects TRBV3-1 (or the pseudogene TRBV3-2) to TRBJ2-2; the match to TRBD2 covers 11 bases. The CDR3 spans 16 residues. With V trimmed by 3 bases and J by 3 bases, 3 bases remained unmatched. The germline V gene encodes CDR1 LGHDT and CDR2 YNNKEL (reference sequence). CDR3 protein: CASSHYSGRDTGELFF. The CDR3 nucleotides are TGTGCCAGCAGCCACTATAGCGGGAGGGACACCGGGGAGCTGTTTTTT.

The chain links TRBV18 to TRBJ2-6; no clear D. CDR3 length: 13 amino acids. Per germline, CDR1 KGHSH and CDR2 LQKENI. The germline V and J ends were trimmed by 6 bases and 0 bases, with 3 bases remaining between them. The CDR3 DNA reads as TGTGCCAGCTCCCTCTCTGGGGCCAACGTCCTGACTTTC. Amino acids: CASSLSGANVLTF.